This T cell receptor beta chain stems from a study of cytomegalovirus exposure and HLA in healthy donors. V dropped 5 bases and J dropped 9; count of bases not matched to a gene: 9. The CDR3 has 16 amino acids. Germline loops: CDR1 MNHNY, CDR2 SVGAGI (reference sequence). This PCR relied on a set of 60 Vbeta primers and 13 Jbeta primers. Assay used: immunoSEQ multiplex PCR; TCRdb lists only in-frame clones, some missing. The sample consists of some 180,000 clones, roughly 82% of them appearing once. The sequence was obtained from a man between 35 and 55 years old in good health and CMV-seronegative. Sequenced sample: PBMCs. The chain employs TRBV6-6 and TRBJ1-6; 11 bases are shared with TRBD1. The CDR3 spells CASSTPDRGPSSPLHF. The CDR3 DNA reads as TGTGCCAGCAGTACCCCGGACAGGGGGCCCAGTTCACCCCTCCACTTT.